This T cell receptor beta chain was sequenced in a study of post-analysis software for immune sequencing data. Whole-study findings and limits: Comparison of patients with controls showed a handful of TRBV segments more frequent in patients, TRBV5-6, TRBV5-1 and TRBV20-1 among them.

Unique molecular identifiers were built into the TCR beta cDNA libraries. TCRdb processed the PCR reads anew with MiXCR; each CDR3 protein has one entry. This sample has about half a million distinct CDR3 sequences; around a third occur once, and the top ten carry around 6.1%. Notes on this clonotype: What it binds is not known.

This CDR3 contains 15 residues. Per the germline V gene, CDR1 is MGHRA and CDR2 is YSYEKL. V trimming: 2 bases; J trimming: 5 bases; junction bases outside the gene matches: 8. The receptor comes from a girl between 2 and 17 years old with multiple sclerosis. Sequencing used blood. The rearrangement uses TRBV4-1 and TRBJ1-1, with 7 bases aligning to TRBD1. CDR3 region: CASSQIARGRTEAFF. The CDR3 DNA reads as TGCGCCAGCAGCCAAATAGCCAGGGGGAGGACTGAAGCTTTCTTT.